Sequencing of this T cell receptor beta chain was carried out in a study of cytomegalovirus exposure and HLA in healthy donors. General study points: TCR beta V segments were, for the most part, productive about 87% or about 30% of the time in an earlier analysis. Later analysis identified about 17,000 TCR beta sequences associated with HLA alleles, using a false discovery rate threshold of 0.05. In vitro data verified a few CMV-associated chains as specific for CMV antigens.

The CDR3 spans 11 residues. Germline loops: CDR1 SNHLY, CDR2 FYNNEI. V gave up 5 bases and J gave up 4 bases, with 4 bases separating them. With 60 Vbeta and 13 Jbeta primers, the PCR was carried out. The assay was immunoSEQ multiplex PCR, and TCRdb's table has in-frame clones only and misses some. This sample has over 150,000 clones, with approximately 78% found just once. This clone has a handful of counts. Its antigen is not known. The chain joins TRBV2 to TRBJ2-3; D remains ambiguous. The receptor comes from a male donor in good health and CMV-seropositive. Input material: PBMCs. The CDR3 is CASSSSDTQYF. The CDR3 bases are TGTGCCAGCAGTTCGTCAGATACGCAGTATTTT.